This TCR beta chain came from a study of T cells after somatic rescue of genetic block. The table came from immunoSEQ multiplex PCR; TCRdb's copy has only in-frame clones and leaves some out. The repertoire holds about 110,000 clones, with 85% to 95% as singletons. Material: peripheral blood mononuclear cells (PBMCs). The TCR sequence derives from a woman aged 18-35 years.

The CDR3 DNA reads TGCGCCAGCAGCCCCGACCCTACTGCGAATTCACCCCTCCACTTT. The encoded protein is CASSPDPTANSPLHF. The J gene is TRBJ1-6, the V gene TRBV5-1; D is unclear. The germline gives CDR1 SGHRS, CDR2 YFSETQ. Trimming removed 4 bases at V and 7 bases at J, with 15 bases between. The CDR3 runs to 15 residues.